This TCR beta chain was documented in a study of Graves' ophthalmopathy and Graves' hyperthyroidism. The authors amplified TCR beta CDR3 regions, and they did so from RNA transcripts for repertoire sequencing. Following a first-round RT-PCR that used HTBI primers, a second-round multiplex PCR was carried out. In TCRdb, the multiplex PCR reads were re-called with MiXCR into one record per CDR3 protein. The table includes about 210,000 distinct CDR3 sequences, 29% detected once. Under 3 months in duration, the ophthalmopathy in affected donors had moderate-to-severe activity, CAS ≥3 and NOSPECS ≥4. Diagnosis used clinical symptoms, serum thyroxine, TRAb, thyroid ultrasound and orbital computed tomography. The V and J ends lost 5 bases and 12 bases respectively, with 8 bases between them. Germline CDR1 and CDR2: SGHTA and FQGNSA. This CDR3 comprises 11 residues. The sample holds many counts of this clonotype.

The TCR sequence derives from a man in his fifties with Graves' ophthalmopathy. Source material: peripheral blood. The chain combines TRBV7-2 with TRBJ2-6; D unresolved. CDR3 nucleotide sequence: TGTGCCAGCAGCCCCGGTACCGTCCTGACTTTC. Translated, it gives CASSPGTVLTF. The full variable domain, its missing parts supplied by reference TRBV7-2 and TRBJ2-6, is GAGVSQSPSNKVTEKGKDVELRCDPISGHTALYWYRQSLGQGLEFLIYFQGNSAPDKSGLPSDRFSAERTGGSVSTLTIQRTQQEDSAVYLCASSPGTVLTFGAGSRLTVL.